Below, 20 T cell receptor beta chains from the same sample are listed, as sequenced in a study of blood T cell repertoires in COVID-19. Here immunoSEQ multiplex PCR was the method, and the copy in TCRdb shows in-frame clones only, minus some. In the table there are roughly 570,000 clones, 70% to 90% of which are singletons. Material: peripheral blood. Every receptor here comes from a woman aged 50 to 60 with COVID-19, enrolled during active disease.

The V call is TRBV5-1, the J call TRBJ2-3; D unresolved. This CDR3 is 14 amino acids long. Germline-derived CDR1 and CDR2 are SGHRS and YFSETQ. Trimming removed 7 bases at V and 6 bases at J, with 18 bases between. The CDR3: CASGNGLPPDTQYF. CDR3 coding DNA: TGCGCCAGCGGCAACGGGTTGCCGCCGGATACGCAGTATTTT. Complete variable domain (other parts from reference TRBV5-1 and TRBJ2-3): KAGVTQTPRYLIKTRGQQVTLSCSPISGHRSVSWYQQTPGQGLQFLFEYFSETQRNKGNFPGRFSGRQFSNSRSEMNVSTLELGDSALYLCASGNGLPPDTQYFGPGTRLTVL.

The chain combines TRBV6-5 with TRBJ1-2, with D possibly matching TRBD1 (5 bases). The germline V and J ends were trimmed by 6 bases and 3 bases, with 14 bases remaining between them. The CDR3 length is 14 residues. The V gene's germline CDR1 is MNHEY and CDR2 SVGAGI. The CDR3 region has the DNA TGTGCCAGCAGGCCTAGGGGCTCCTACTATGGCTACACCTTC. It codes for CASRPRGSYYGYTF.

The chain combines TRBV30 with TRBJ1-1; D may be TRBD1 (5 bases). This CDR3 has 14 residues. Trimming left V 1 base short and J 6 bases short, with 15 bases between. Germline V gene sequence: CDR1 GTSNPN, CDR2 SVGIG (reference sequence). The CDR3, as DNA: TGTGCCTGGAGTGGCGGGGCCGGGGGGGCTGAAGCTTTCTTT. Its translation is CAWSGGAGGAEAFF.

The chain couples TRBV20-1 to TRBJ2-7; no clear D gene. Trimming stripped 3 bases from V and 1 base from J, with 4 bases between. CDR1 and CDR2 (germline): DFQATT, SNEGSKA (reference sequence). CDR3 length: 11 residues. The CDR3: CSASVSYEQYF. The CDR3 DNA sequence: TGCAGTGCTAGTGTATCCTACGAGCAGTACTTC.

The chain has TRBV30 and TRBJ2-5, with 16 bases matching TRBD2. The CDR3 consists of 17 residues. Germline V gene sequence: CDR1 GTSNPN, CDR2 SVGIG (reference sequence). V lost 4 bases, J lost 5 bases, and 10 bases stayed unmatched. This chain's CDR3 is CAWNSGTSGGVRETQYF. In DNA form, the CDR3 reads TGTGCCTGGAATTCGGGGACTAGCGGGGGGGTTCGGGAGACCCAGTACTTC.

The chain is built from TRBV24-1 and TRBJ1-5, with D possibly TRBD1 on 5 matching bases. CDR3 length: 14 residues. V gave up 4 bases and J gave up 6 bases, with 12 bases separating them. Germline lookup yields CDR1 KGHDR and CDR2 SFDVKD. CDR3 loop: CATSEAGVVQPQHF. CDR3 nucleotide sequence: TGTGCCACCAGTGAGGCGGGGGTGGTTCAGCCCCAGCATTTT.

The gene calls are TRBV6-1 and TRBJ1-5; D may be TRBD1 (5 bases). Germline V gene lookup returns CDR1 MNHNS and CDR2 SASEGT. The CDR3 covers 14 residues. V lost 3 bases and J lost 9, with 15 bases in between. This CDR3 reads CASSEGRGIGPQHF. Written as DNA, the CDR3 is TGTGCCAGCAGTGAGGGCCGGGGGATAGGGCCCCAGCATTTT.

The CDR3 DNA reads as TGTGCCAGTAGCGTGGACAGGGGACATCAGCCCCAGCATTTT. It is translated as CASSVDRGHQPQHF. The rearrangement uses TRBV19 and TRBJ1-5; 9 bases line up with TRBD1. V lost 6 bases, J lost 5 bases, and 5 bases stayed unmatched. Germline CDR1 reads LNHDA; CDR2 reads SQIVND (reference sequence). This CDR3 has 14 residues.

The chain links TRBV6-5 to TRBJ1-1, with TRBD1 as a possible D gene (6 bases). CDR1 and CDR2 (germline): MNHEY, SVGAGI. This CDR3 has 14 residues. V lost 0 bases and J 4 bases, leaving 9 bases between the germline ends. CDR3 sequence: CASSYSQGSTEAFF. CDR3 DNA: TGTGCCAGCAGTTACTCACAGGGAAGCACTGAAGCTTTCTTT.

CDR3 loop: CASSQGQGAAYEQYF. DNA of the CDR3: TGCGCCAGCAGCCAAGGACAGGGGGCGGCTTACGAGCAGTACTTC. The V and J genes are TRBV4-1 and TRBJ2-7, with 10 positions matching TRBD1. This CDR3 has 15 amino acids. CDR1 is MGHRA and CDR2 is YSYEKL in the germline V gene. V lost 1 base and J lost 4; bases outside the gene matches: 4.

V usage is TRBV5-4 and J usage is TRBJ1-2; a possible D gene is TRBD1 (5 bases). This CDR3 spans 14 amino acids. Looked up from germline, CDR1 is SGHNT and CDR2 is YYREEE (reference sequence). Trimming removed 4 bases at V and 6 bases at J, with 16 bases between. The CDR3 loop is CASSLVQGLHGYTF. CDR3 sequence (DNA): TGTGCCAGCAGCCTGGTTCAGGGTCTGCATGGCTACACCTTC.

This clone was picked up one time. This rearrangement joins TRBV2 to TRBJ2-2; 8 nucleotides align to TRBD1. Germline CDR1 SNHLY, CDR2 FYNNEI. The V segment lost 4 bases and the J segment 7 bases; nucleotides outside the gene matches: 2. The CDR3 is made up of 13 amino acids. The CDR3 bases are TGTGCCAGCAGTGGACAGGGGATCGGGGAGCTGTTTTTT. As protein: CASSGQGIGELFF.

The CDR3 spells CASSFRLAGADEQFF. The CDR3 nucleotides are TGTGCCAGCAGCTTTAGACTAGCGGGGGCCGATGAGCAGTTCTTC. The genes are TRBV11-1 and TRBJ2-1; 12 nucleotides match TRBD2. Trimming removed 3 bases from V and 8 bases from J; junction bases left unmatched: 5. The germline gives CDR1 SGHAT, CDR2 FQDESV (reference sequence). The CDR3 loop spans 15 amino acids.

The CDR3 loop reads CASSGRKVGASSEQFF. As DNA, the CDR3 is TGTGCCAGCAGTGGGAGAAAAGTGGGTGCATCTAGTGAGCAGTTCTTC. The V and J genes are TRBV6-4 and TRBJ2-1; D ambiguous. Trimming left V 4 bases short and J 9 bases short, with 22 bases between. CDR1 is MRHNA, CDR2 SNTAGT, per germline. This CDR3 has 16 amino acids.

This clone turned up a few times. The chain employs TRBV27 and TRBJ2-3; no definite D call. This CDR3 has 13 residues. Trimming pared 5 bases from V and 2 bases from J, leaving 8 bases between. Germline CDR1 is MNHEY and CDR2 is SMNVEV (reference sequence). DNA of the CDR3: TGTGCCAGCAGTCGTAGATACACAGATACGCAGTATTTT. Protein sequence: CASSRRYTDTQYF.

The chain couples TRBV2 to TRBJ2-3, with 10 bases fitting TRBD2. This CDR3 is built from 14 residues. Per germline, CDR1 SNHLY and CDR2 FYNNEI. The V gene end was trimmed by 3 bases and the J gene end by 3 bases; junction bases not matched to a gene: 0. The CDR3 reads CASSEGLATDTQYF. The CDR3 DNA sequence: TGTGCCAGCAGTGAGGGACTAGCGACAGATACGCAGTATTTT.

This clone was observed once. Written as DNA, the CDR3 is TGCGCCAGCAGCTCGAAGGGGGGGGATTACCAAGAGCAGTTCTTC. It encodes CASSSKGGDYQEQFF. The chain has TRBV5-1 and TRBJ2-1, with D perhaps matching TRBD2 (7 bases). Per the germline V gene, CDR1 is SGHRS and CDR2 is YFSETQ. CDR3 size: 15 residues. The V gene lost 3 bases and the J gene lost 10 bases, with 20 bases spanning the gap. The entire variable domain, with the rest obtained from reference TRBV5-1 and TRBJ2-1, is as follows: KAGVTQTPRYLIKTRGQQVTLSCSPISGHRSVSWYQQTPGQGLQFLFEYFSETQRNKGNFPGRFSGRQFSNSRSEMNVSTLELGDSALYLCASSSKGGDYQEQFFGPGTRLTVL.

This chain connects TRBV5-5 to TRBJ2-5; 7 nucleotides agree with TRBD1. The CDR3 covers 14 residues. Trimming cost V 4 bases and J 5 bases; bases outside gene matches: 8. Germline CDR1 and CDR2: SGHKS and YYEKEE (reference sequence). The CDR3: CASSHLTGSETQYF. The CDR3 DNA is TGTGCCAGCAGCCATCTGACAGGGTCGGAGACCCAGTACTTC. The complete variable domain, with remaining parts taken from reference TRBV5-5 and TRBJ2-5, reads DAGVTQSPTHLIKTRGQQVTLRCSPISGHKSVSWYQQVLGQGPQFIFQYYEKEERGRGNFPDRFSARQFPNYSSELNVNALLLGDSALYLCASSHLTGSETQYFGPGTRLLVL.

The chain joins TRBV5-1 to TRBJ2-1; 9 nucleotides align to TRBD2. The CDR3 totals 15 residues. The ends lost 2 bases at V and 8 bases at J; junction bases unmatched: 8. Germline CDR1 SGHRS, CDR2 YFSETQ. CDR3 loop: CASSLLSGGPDEQFF. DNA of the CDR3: TGCGCCAGCAGCTTACTCAGCGGGGGGCCGGATGAGCAGTTCTTC.

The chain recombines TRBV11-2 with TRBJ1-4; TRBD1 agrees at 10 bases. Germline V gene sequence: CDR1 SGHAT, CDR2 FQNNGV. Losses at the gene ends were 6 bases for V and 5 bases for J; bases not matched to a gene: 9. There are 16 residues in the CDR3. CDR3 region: CASRGTGDIRNEKLFF. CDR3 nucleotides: TGTGCCAGCAGAGGGACAGGGGATATAAGGAATGAAAAACTGTTTTTT.